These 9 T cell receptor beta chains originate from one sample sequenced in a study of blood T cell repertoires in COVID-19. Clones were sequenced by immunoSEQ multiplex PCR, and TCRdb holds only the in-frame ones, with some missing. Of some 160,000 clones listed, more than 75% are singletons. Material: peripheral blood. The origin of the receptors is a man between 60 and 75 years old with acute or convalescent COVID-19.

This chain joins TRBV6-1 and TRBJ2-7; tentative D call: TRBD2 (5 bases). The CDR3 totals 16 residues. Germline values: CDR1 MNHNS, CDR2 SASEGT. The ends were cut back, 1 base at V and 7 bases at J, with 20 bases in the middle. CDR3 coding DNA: TGTGCCAGCAGTGAAGTGGTAGGGAGCGGTTGGACGGAGCAGTACTTC. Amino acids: CASSEVVGSGWTEQYF.

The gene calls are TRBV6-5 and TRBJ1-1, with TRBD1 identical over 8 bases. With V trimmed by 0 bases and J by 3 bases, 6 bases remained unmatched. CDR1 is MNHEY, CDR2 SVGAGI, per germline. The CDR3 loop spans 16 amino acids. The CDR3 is CASSYSSGGADTEAFF. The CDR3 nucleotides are TGTGCCAGCAGTTACTCATCAGGGGGCGCCGACACTGAAGCTTTCTTT.

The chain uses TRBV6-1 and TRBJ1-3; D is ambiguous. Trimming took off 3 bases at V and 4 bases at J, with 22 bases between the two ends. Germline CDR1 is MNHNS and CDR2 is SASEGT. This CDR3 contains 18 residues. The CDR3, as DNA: TGTGCCAGCAGTGAGCAGATACCACAATTTCGCGGGGGAAACACCATATATTTT. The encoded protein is CASSEQIPQFRGGNTIYF.

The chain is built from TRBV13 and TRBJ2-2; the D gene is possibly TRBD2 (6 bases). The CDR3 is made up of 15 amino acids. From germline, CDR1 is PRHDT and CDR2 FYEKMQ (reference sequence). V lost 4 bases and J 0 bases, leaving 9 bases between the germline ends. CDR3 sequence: CASSSTSSNTGELFF. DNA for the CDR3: TGTGCCAGCAGCTCGACTAGTTCGAACACCGGGGAGCTGTTTTTT.

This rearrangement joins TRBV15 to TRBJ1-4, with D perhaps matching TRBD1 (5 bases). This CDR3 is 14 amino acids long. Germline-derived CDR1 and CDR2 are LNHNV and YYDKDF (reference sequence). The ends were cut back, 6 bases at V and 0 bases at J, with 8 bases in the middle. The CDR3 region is CATRRQSTNEKLFF. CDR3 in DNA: TGTGCCACCAGACGACAGTCAACTAATGAAAAACTGTTTTTT.

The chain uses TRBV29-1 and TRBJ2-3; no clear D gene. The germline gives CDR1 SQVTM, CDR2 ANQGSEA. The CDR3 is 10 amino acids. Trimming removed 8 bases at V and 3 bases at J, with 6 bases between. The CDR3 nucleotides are TGCAGCTTTCGTACAGATACGCAGTATTTT. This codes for CSFRTDTQYF.

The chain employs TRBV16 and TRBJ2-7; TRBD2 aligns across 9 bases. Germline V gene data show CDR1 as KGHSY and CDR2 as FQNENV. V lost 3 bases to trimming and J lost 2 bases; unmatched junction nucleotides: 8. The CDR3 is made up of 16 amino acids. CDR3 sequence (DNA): TGTGCCAGCAGCCAGGTTATTAGCGGGAGCACCTACGAGCAGTACTTC. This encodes CASSQVISGSTYEQYF.

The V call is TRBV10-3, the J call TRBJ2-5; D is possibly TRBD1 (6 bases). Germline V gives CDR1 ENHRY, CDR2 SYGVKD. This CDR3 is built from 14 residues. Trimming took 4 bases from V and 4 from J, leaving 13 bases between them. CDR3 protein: CAISGTGIGETQYF. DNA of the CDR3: TGTGCCATCAGTGGAACAGGGATAGGAGAGACCCAGTACTTC.

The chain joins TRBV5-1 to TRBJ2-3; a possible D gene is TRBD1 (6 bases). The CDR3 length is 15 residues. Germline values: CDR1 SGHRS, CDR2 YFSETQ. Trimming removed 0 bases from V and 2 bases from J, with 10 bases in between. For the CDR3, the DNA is TGCGCCAGCAGCTTGGACCAGGGGACCACAGATACGCAGTATTTT. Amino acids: CASSLDQGTTDTQYF.